This record covers a single T cell receptor (beta chain). Its antigen is unknown. Assay used: immunoSEQ multiplex PCR; TCRdb lists only in-frame clones, some missing. The table shows about 28,000 clones, with roughly 86% occurring only once. The data belong to a study of OX40 agonist ivuxolimab in advanced cancers. At the level of the study: Dose-escalation subjects each had hepatocellular carcinoma, melanoma, renal cell or head and neck cancer.

Study-wide points: More expanded clones were seen, on average, in CD8+ T cells than in CD4+. Normalized T-cell clonal expansion was also low in a subset of nonresponders.

Blood was sampled at baseline, cycle 4 day 1, and cycle 7 day 1. This clonotype originated in an adult with an advanced solid tumor such as melanoma, head and neck, liver or kidney cancer. The sample consisted of CD4+ or CD8+ T cells sorted from blood, taken in a trial of the OX40 agonist ivuxolimab.

The chain's CDR3 is CASFPGGAYEQYF. For the CDR3, the DNA is TGTGCCAGCTTTCCAGGGGGGGCCTACGAGCAGTACTTC. The chain joins TRBV6-1 to TRBJ2-7; TRBD1 or TRBD2 may be the D gene (7 bases each). V was pared by 8 bases and J by 2 bases, with 13 bases between. The CDR3 sequence is 13 residues long. CDR1 is MNHNS and CDR2 is SASEGT in the germline V gene.